This TCR beta chain was captured by sequencing in a study of blood T cell repertoires in COVID-19. Whole-study context: The United States, Italy and Spain provided the acute and convalescent COVID-19 samples. From T cells, B-cell-depleted T cells, or PBMCs came the material, which was cDNA or gDNA.

V lost 1 base and J lost 4, with 11 bases in between. This CDR3 is 15 amino acids long. Per the germline V gene, CDR1 is KGHSH and CDR2 is LQKENI. Original methodology: Reference gene primer amplification in the assay estimated nucleated cell counts. The data were produced by immunoSEQ multiplex PCR, yet TCRdb's version contains in-frame clones alone and is incomplete. The V and J calls and the clone size are those of that table, but D and trimming were determined from the DNA. The sample lists under 300,000 clones, roughly four fifths occurring once. This chain connects TRBV18 to TRBJ1-3, with a tentative D call TRBD1 (6 bases). The receptor was isolated from a young woman with acute or convalescent COVID-19. Sequenced input: peripheral blood. The CDR3 sequence: CASSPREGEGNTIYF. The CDR3 nucleotides are TGTGCCAGCTCACCACGGGAGGGGGAAGGAAACACCATATATTTT. The complete variable domain, with remaining parts taken from reference TRBV18 and TRBJ1-3, reads NAGVMQNPRHLVRRRGQEARLRCSPMKGHSHVYWYRQLPEEGLKFMVYLQKENIIDESGMPKERFSAEFPKEGPSILRIQQVVRGDSAAYFCASSPREGEGNTIYFGEGSWLTVV.